This is a list of T cell receptor beta chains from one sample in a study of blood T cell repertoires in COVID-19. The data were produced by immunoSEQ multiplex PCR, yet TCRdb's version contains in-frame clones alone and is incomplete. Here the sample spans 360,000 or so clones, about 88% being singletons. The sample was PBMCs or T cells enriched from blood (not recorded which). These receptors all come from a woman between 25 and 40 years old who had been exposed to COVID-19. The CDR3 runs from the conserved cysteine through the conserved F or W. D genes are given only for firm matches. The listing skips clone size in some rows; elsewhere it reads once, few, many or a size class.

j_call | v_call | d_call | clone_size | cdr3_length | cdr3_nt | cdr3_aa
TRBJ2-1 | TRBV19 | TRBD1 | NA | 16 | TGTGCCAGTGGAAAAGATTTCGGACAGGGGGGCAATGAGCAGTTCTTC | CASGKDFGQGGNEQFF
TRBJ1-6 | TRBV6-4 | TRBD1 | NA | 19 | TGTGCCAGCAGTGACTCACAAACCGACAGGGCCCACGGAAAATCACCCCTCCACTTT | CASSDSQTDRAHGKSPLHF
TRBJ2-1 | TRBV11-2 | NA | NA | 16 | TGTGCCAGCAGCCCCGGAGGGTGGGAGGCCTACAATGAGCAGTTCTTC | CASSPGGWEAYNEQFF
TRBJ1-6 | TRBV21-1 | NA | NA | 11 | TGTGCCAACTCGGAGCCATCACCCCTCCACTTT | CANSEPSPLHF
TRBJ1-2 | TRBV19 | NA | NA | 12 | TGTGCCAGTAGTATAAGGCGGCGTGGCTACACCTTC | CASSIRRRGYTF
TRBJ1-1 | TRBV7-3 | NA | once | 13 | TGTGCCAGCAGCTCACATGAGAACACTGAAGCTTTCTTT | CASSSHENTEAFF
TRBJ2-3 | TRBV6-5 | TRBD2 | many | 15 | TGTGCCAGCAGTTACTCGGCTAGCGGGACAGATACGCAGTATTTT | CASSYSASGTDTQYF
TRBJ1-2 | TRBV28 | TRBD1 | NA | 13 | TGTGCCAGCAGTTTCGGGACAGGGGGCGGCTACACCTTC | CASSFGTGGGYTF
TRBJ2-1 | TRBV28 | TRBD1 | NA | 15 | TGTGCCAGCAGTTCTTTGACAGGGGGCTCAAATGAGCAGTTCTTC | CASSSLTGGSNEQFF
TRBJ2-2 | TRBV11-2 | NA | NA | 16 | TGTGCCAGCAGTCAAGGGGTGTTCGCGAACACCGGGGAGCTGTTTTTT | CASSQGVFANTGELFF
TRBJ1-5 | TRBV6-1 | NA | NA | 15 | TGTGCCAGCAGTGAATTACAGGAAAGGAATCAGCCCCAGCATTTT | CASSELQERNQPQHF
TRBJ2-1 | TRBV4-2 | TRBD2 | NA | 16 | TGTGCCAGCAGCCAAGACCAAGCGGGAGGCTACAATGAGCAGTTCTTC | CASSQDQAGGYNEQFF
TRBJ1-1 | TRBV5-1 | TRBD1 | once | 15 | TGCGCCAGCAGCTCAGGACAGGGGGTGAACACTGAAGCTTTCTTT | CASSSGQGVNTEAFF
TRBJ2-1 | TRBV27 | NA | NA | 14 | TGTGCCAGCAGTTTCTGGCGGGACTACAATGAGCAGTTCTTC | CASSFWRDYNEQFF
TRBJ1-5 | TRBV24-1 | NA | NA | 15 | TGTGCCACCAGTTCCTCCCTAGGGGGCAATCAGCCCCAGCATTTT | CATSSSLGGNQPQHF
TRBJ1-1 | TRBV10-1 | TRBD1 | NA | 15 | TGCGCCAGCAGACCCGACAGGGCTGGGAACACTGAAGCTTTCTTT | CASRPDRAGNTEAFF